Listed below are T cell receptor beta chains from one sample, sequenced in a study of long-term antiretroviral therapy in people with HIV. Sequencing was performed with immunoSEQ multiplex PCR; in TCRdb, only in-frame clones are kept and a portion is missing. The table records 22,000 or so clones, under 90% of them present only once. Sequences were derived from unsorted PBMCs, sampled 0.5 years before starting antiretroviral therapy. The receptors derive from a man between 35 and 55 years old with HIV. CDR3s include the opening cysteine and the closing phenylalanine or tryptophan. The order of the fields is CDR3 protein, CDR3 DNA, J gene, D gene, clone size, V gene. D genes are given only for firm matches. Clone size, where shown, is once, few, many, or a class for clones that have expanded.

cdr3_aa: CASSVAPWSGGARETQYF; cdr3_nt: TGTGCCAGCAGCGTCGCCCCTTGGAGCGGGGGGGCCCGGGAGACCCAGTACTTC; j_call: TRBJ2-5; d_call: TRBD2; clone_size: .; v_call: TRBV9
cdr3_aa: CASSVEGLGTGELFF; cdr3_nt: TGTGCCAGCAGCGTAGAGGGGTTGGGCACCGGGGAGCTGTTTTTT; j_call: TRBJ2-2; d_call: .; clone_size: .; v_call: TRBV9
cdr3_aa: CASPTRGPYEQYF; cdr3_nt: TGTGCCAGCCCGACAAGGGGTCCCTACGAGCAGTACTTC; j_call: TRBJ2-7; d_call: .; clone_size: .; v_call: TRBV19
cdr3_aa: CASSLTESPTDMNTEAFF; cdr3_nt: TGTGCCAGCAGCTTAACGGAATCACCGACGGATATGAACACTGAAGCTTTCTTT; j_call: TRBJ1-1; d_call: .; clone_size: .; v_call: TRBV7-9
cdr3_aa: CASNRGSTLNTEAFF; cdr3_nt: TGTGCCAGCAATCGTGGCTCCACACTGAACACTGAAGCTTTCTTT; j_call: TRBJ1-1; d_call: .; clone_size: .; v_call: TRBV2
cdr3_aa: CASSSDPSRQGTYTF; cdr3_nt: TGTGCCAGCAGCTCAGACCCTTCACGACAGGGGACGTACACCTTC; j_call: TRBJ1-2; d_call: TRBD1; clone_size: .; v_call: TRBV6-6
cdr3_aa: CASSPLDRAADTQYF; cdr3_nt: TGTGCCAGCAGCCCACTGGACAGGGCGGCAGATACGCAGTATTTT; j_call: TRBJ2-3; d_call: TRBD1; clone_size: .; v_call: TRBV7-6
cdr3_aa: CASSTAGNEQYF; cdr3_nt: TGTGCCAGTAGCACCGCCGGGAACGAGCAGTACTTC; j_call: TRBJ2-7; d_call: .; clone_size: .; v_call: TRBV19
cdr3_aa: CASSLRPNTEAFF; cdr3_nt: TGCGCCAGCAGCTTGAGACCGAACACTGAAGCTTTCTTT; j_call: TRBJ1-1; d_call: .; clone_size: once; v_call: TRBV5-1
cdr3_aa: CASSLRTGGGTVNEKLFF; cdr3_nt: TGTGCCAGCAGCTTAAGGACAGGGGGTGGGACAGTCAATGAAAAACTGTTTTTT; j_call: TRBJ1-4; d_call: TRBD1; clone_size: .; v_call: TRBV11-2
cdr3_aa: CASSQVGDTQYF; cdr3_nt: TGTGCCAGCAGCCAAGTCGGAGATACGCAGTATTTT; j_call: TRBJ2-3; d_call: .; clone_size: .; v_call: TRBV14
cdr3_aa: CASSLWGAGGEGEQYF; cdr3_nt: TGTGCCAGCAGCCTGTGGGGGGCAGGGGGTGAGGGGGAGCAGTACTTC; j_call: TRBJ2-7; d_call: .; clone_size: .; v_call: TRBV28
cdr3_aa: CASSIRAAQKGETQYF; cdr3_nt: TGTGCCAGTAGTATCAGGGCAGCCCAGAAGGGAGAGACCCAGTACTTC; j_call: TRBJ2-5; d_call: .; clone_size: .; v_call: TRBV19
cdr3_aa: CASSEALKQGGLRAGELFF; cdr3_nt: TGTGCCAGCAGTGAAGCGCTGAAACAGGGTGGGCTCAGGGCCGGGGAGCTGTTTTTT; j_call: TRBJ2-2; d_call: .; clone_size: .; v_call: TRBV6-1
cdr3_aa: CASSSWTSGGASPDTQYF; cdr3_nt: TGCGCCAGCAGCTCGTGGACTAGCGGGGGGGCATCTCCAGATACGCAGTATTTT; j_call: TRBJ2-3; d_call: TRBD2; clone_size: few; v_call: TRBV5-1
cdr3_aa: CASSVGTATEAFF; cdr3_nt: TGTGCCAGCAGCGTTGGGACAGCCACTGAAGCTTTCTTT; j_call: TRBJ1-1; d_call: TRBD1; clone_size: .; v_call: TRBV7-8
cdr3_aa: CASSYSGSNSNQPQHF; cdr3_nt: TGTGCCAGCAGTTACTCGGGCTCCAATAGCAATCAGCCCCAGCATTTT; j_call: TRBJ1-5; d_call: .; clone_size: once; v_call: TRBV6-6
cdr3_aa: CASRAGVGDSNYGYTF; cdr3_nt: TGTGCCAGCAGAGCTGGTGTCGGGGATTCTAACTATGGCTACACCTTC; j_call: TRBJ1-2; d_call: .; clone_size: .; v_call: TRBV6-6
cdr3_aa: CASSLRGAGGKLFF; cdr3_nt: TGTGCCAGCAGCCTCCGAGGGGCAGGCGGAAAACTGTTTTTT; j_call: TRBJ1-4; d_call: .; clone_size: once; v_call: TRBV25-1
cdr3_aa: CASSPRATGTNTEAFF; cdr3_nt: TGCGCCAGCAGCCCAAGAGCGACAGGGACGAACACTGAAGCTTTCTTT; j_call: TRBJ1-1; d_call: TRBD1; clone_size: .; v_call: TRBV4-1
cdr3_aa: CASSYMREANEKLFF; cdr3_nt: TGTGCCAGCAGTTATATGAGGGAGGCTAATGAAAAACTGTTTTTT; j_call: TRBJ1-4; d_call: .; clone_size: .; v_call: TRBV6-5
cdr3_aa: CASSHPPGGGGAYEQYF; cdr3_nt: TGCGCCAGCAGCCACCCCCCAGGTGGAGGGGGCGCTTACGAGCAGTACTTC; j_call: TRBJ2-7; d_call: .; clone_size: .; v_call: TRBV4-1
cdr3_aa: CASGRLADYNEQFF; cdr3_nt: TGTGCCAGCGGTAGGCTAGCGGATTACAATGAGCAGTTCTTC; j_call: TRBJ2-1; d_call: TRBD2; clone_size: .; v_call: TRBV9
cdr3_aa: CASSLFVGGIENEQFF; cdr3_nt: TGCGCCAGCAGCTTGTTTGTGGGGGGGATTGAAAATGAGCAGTTCTTC; j_call: TRBJ2-1; d_call: TRBD2; clone_size: .; v_call: TRBV5-1
cdr3_aa: CASSGNLQETQYF; cdr3_nt: TGTGCCAGCAGTGGCAACCTCCAAGAGACCCAGTACTTC; j_call: TRBJ2-5; d_call: .; clone_size: .; v_call: TRBV6-1
cdr3_aa: CASAPPGDYEQYF; cdr3_nt: TGTGCCAGCGCTCCCCCGGGGGATTACGAGCAGTACTTC; j_call: TRBJ2-7; d_call: .; clone_size: .; v_call: TRBV19
cdr3_aa: CASSKGLAGTRSYEQYF; cdr3_nt: TGTGCCAGCAGCAAAGGACTAGCGGGTACCCGCTCCTACGAGCAGTACTTC; j_call: TRBJ2-7; d_call: TRBD2; clone_size: .; v_call: TRBV7-2
cdr3_aa: CASSQGQGNQPQHF; cdr3_nt: TGCGCCAGCAGCCAAGGACAGGGAAATCAGCCCCAGCATTTT; j_call: TRBJ1-5; d_call: TRBD1; clone_size: few; v_call: TRBV4-1
cdr3_aa: CASSQPGSGSAEAFF; cdr3_nt: TGCGCCAGCAGCCAGCCAGGGTCTGGGAGCGCTGAAGCTTTCTTT; j_call: TRBJ1-1; d_call: .; clone_size: .; v_call: TRBV4-3
cdr3_aa: CASNTGTESEAFF; cdr3_nt: TGCGCCAGCAATACCGGGACAGAATCTGAAGCTTTCTTT; j_call: TRBJ1-1; d_call: TRBD1; clone_size: .; v_call: TRBV5-1
cdr3_aa: CASSLAGTKPVGTQYF; cdr3_nt: TGTGCCAGCAGTTTAGCCGGGACCAAGCCTGTCGGGACCCAGTACTTC; j_call: TRBJ2-5; d_call: .; clone_size: .; v_call: TRBV7-6
cdr3_aa: CASSFPLGLGTDTQYF; cdr3_nt: TGTGCCAGCAGCTTTCCATTGGGGTTAGGGACAGATACGCAGTATTTT; j_call: TRBJ2-3; d_call: .; clone_size: .; v_call: TRBV7-6
cdr3_aa: CASSLFRSNQPQHF; cdr3_nt: TGTGCCAGCAGTTTGTTCCGGAGCAATCAGCCCCAGCATTTT; j_call: TRBJ1-5; d_call: .; clone_size: once; v_call: TRBV6-5
cdr3_aa: CASSFPEGGFYNEQFF; cdr3_nt: TGTGCCAGCAGCTTCCCCGAGGGGGGGTTCTACAATGAGCAGTTCTTC; j_call: TRBJ2-1; d_call: .; clone_size: .; v_call: TRBV7-8
cdr3_aa: CASSVGLAGGKGQFF; cdr3_nt: TGTGCCAGCAGCGTAGGACTAGCGGGGGGCAAGGGGCAGTTCTTC; j_call: TRBJ2-1; d_call: TRBD2; clone_size: .; v_call: TRBV9
cdr3_aa: CASSPGAPMDTQYF; cdr3_nt: TGTGCCAGCAGCCCCGGAGCTCCGATGGATACGCAGTATTTT; j_call: TRBJ2-3; d_call: .; clone_size: .; v_call: TRBV11-2
cdr3_aa: CASSSGQGPTSGNTIYF; cdr3_nt: TGTGCCAGCAGCTCCGGACAGGGGCCGACCTCTGGAAACACCATATATTTT; j_call: TRBJ1-3; d_call: TRBD1; clone_size: .; v_call: TRBV5-4
cdr3_aa: CASSDPGTGDYGYTF; cdr3_nt: TGTGCCAGCAGCGACCCCGGGACAGGAGACTATGGCTACACCTTC; j_call: TRBJ1-2; d_call: TRBD1; clone_size: .; v_call: TRBV14
cdr3_aa: CASSYDRGTEAFF; cdr3_nt: TGTGCCAGCAGTTATGACAGGGGCACTGAAGCTTTCTTT; j_call: TRBJ1-1; d_call: TRBD1; clone_size: .; v_call: TRBV6-5
cdr3_aa: CASSVVEYTEAFF; cdr3_nt: TGTGCCAGCAGCGTAGTGGAATACACTGAAGCTTTCTTT; j_call: TRBJ1-1; d_call: .; clone_size: once; v_call: TRBV9
cdr3_aa: CASSASGLGETQYF; cdr3_nt: TGTGCCAGCAGTGCCTCAGGACTGGGGGAGACCCAGTACTTC; j_call: TRBJ2-5; d_call: .; clone_size: .; v_call: TRBV25-1
cdr3_aa: CASSPRDRAISYNSPLHF; cdr3_nt: TGCGCCAGCAGCCCCCGGGACAGGGCTATCTCCTATAATTCACCCCTCCACTTT; j_call: TRBJ1-6; d_call: TRBD1; clone_size: .; v_call: TRBV4-1
cdr3_aa: CASSLFSVGGIEQFF; cdr3_nt: TGTGCCAGCAGCCTGTTTTCGGTGGGGGGCATTGAGCAGTTCTTC; j_call: TRBJ2-1; d_call: .; clone_size: .; v_call: TRBV14
cdr3_aa: CASSLGGVTQYF; cdr3_nt: TGTGCCAGCAGTTTAGGGGGAGTTACGCAGTATTTT; j_call: TRBJ2-3; d_call: .; clone_size: .; v_call: TRBV7-2
cdr3_aa: CASSSAVETQYF; cdr3_nt: TGTGCCAGCAGCTCGGCGGTGGAGACCCAGTACTTC; j_call: TRBJ2-5; d_call: .; clone_size: .; v_call: TRBV7-2
cdr3_aa: CASSTWTLGSEKLFF; cdr3_nt: TGTGCCAGTAGTACATGGACCCTCGGGAGTGAAAAACTGTTTTTT; j_call: TRBJ1-4; d_call: .; clone_size: once; v_call: TRBV19
cdr3_aa: CASRGTGLSPLHF; cdr3_nt: TGTGCCAGCAGAGGGACAGGTCTTTCACCCCTCCACTTT; j_call: TRBJ1-6; d_call: TRBD1; clone_size: .; v_call: TRBV2
cdr3_aa: CSVVSRWGTEAFF; cdr3_nt: TGCAGCGTTGTGAGTCGATGGGGAACTGAAGCTTTCTTT; j_call: TRBJ1-1; d_call: .; clone_size: .; v_call: TRBV29-1
cdr3_aa: CASSPGQDPGNTIYF; cdr3_nt: TGTGCCAGCAGTCCGGGACAGGACCCTGGAAACACCATATATTTT; j_call: TRBJ1-3; d_call: TRBD1; clone_size: .; v_call: TRBV2
cdr3_aa: CASSLEQGTGNTIYF; cdr3_nt: TGTGCCAGCAGCTTAGAGCAGGGGACTGGAAACACCATATATTTT; j_call: TRBJ1-3; d_call: .; clone_size: .; v_call: TRBV11-2
cdr3_aa: CASSEAQAYQPQHF; cdr3_nt: TGTGCCAGCAGTGAAGCACAGGCTTATCAGCCCCAGCATTTT; j_call: TRBJ1-5; d_call: .; clone_size: .; v_call: TRBV6-1
cdr3_aa: CASSPRGADTQYF; cdr3_nt: TGTGCCAGCTCCCCGCGAGGAGCAGATACGCAGTATTTT; j_call: TRBJ2-3; d_call: .; clone_size: .; v_call: TRBV18
cdr3_aa: CASSVGQGVSPLHF; cdr3_nt: TGTGCCAGCAGTGTAGGACAGGGGGTTTCACCCCTCCACTTT; j_call: TRBJ1-6; d_call: TRBD1; clone_size: .; v_call: TRBV6-6
cdr3_aa: CASSLGTGRETQYF; cdr3_nt: TGCGCCAGCAGCTTGGGTACAGGGAGAGAGACCCAGTACTTC; j_call: TRBJ2-5; d_call: .; clone_size: .; v_call: TRBV5-1
cdr3_aa: CASNHRERDEQFF; cdr3_nt: TGTGCCAGCAATCACCGGGAGAGGGATGAGCAGTTCTTC; j_call: TRBJ2-1; d_call: .; clone_size: .; v_call: TRBV2